This T cell receptor (beta chain) came from a study of naive and memory T cell subsets. The study's findings and limits: Clonotypes are single alpha or beta chains, not paired receptors. Over 90% of naive TCR sequences appeared only once after error correction, unlike memory subsets. From naive to CM, EM and EMRA, diversity decreased and Gini increased.

There are 14 residues in the CDR3. Germline V gene lookup returns CDR1 SEHNR and CDR2 FQNEAQ (reference sequence). The V end lost 4 bases, the J end lost 1 base, and 8 bases lay between the germline ends. Two oligonucleotides, mixed equimolar, formed the beta constant-region primer covering TRBC1 and TRBC2. Each CDR3 protein gets one entry after TCRdb re-called the UMI-ligation and nested PCR reads with MiXCR. The data show approximately 140,000 distinct CDR3 sequences, about 15% seen once. This clonotype has more than one count but fewer than ten. The antigen remains undetermined. CD4+ T cell IFNgamma after overnight CMV lysate exposure gave donor CMV status.

The sample comprised naive CD4+ T cells from blood. This TCR was sampled from a human donor in good health. The chain uses TRBV7-9 and TRBJ2-1; no clear D. The CDR3 loop reads CASSWTRSYNEQFF. DNA of the CDR3: TGTGCCAGCAGCTGGACCCGATCCTACAATGAGCAGTTCTTC.